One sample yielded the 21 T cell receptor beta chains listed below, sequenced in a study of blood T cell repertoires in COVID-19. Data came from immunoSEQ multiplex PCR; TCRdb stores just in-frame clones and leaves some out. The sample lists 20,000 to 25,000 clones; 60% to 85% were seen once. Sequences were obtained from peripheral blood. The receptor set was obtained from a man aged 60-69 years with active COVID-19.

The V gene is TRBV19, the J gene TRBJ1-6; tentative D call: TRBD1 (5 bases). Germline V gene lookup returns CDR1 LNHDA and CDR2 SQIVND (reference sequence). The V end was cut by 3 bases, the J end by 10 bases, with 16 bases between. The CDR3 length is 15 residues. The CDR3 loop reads CASSIRASRESPLHF. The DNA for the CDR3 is TGTGCCAGTAGTATCAGGGCGTCGAGAGAATCACCCCTCCACTTT.

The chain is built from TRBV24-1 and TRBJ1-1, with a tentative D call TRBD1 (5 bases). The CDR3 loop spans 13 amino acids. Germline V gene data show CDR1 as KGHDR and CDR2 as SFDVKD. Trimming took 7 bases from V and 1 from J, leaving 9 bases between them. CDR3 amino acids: CATRPTENTEAFF. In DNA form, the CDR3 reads TGTGCCACCAGACCGACAGAGAACACTGAAGCTTTCTTT.

The CDR3 sequence: CASCPGQVLPSEQYF. CDR3 bases: TGTGCCAGCTGCCCGGGACAGGTATTACCCTCCGAGCAGTACTTC. V and J are TRBV2 and TRBJ2-7, with TRBD1 identical over 8 bases. The V gene's germline CDR1 is SNHLY and CDR2 FYNNEI. V dropped 8 bases and J dropped 6; count of bases not matched to a gene: 15. This CDR3 is 15 amino acids long.

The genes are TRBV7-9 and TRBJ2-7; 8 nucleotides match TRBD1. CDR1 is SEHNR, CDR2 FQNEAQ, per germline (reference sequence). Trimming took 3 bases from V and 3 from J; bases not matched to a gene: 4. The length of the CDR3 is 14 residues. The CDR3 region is CASSFDRGVYEQYF. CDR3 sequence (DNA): TGTGCCAGCAGCTTCGACAGGGGAGTCTACGAGCAGTACTTC. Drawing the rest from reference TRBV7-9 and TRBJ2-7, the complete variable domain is DTGVSQNPRHKITKRGQNVTFRCDPISEHNRLYWYRQTLGQGPEFLTYFQNEAQLEKSRLLSDRFSAERPKGSFSTLEIQRTEQGDSAMYLCASSFDRGVYEQYFGPGTRLTVT.

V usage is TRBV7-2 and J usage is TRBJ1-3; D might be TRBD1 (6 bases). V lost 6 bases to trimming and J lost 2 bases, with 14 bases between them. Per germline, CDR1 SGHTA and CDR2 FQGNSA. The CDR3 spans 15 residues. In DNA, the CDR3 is TGTGCCAGCAGTATCCAGGGACAAACTGGAAACACCATATATTTT. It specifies CASSIQGQTGNTIYF.

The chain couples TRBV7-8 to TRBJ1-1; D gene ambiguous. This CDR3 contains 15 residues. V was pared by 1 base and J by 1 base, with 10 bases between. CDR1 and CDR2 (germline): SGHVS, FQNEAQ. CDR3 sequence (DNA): TGTGCCAGCAGCTTAGTTCCAGGAGGGAACACTGAAGCTTTCTTT. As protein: CASSLVPGGNTEAFF. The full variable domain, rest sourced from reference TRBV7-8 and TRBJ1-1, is GAGVSQSPRYKVAKRGQDVALRCDPISGHVSLFWYQQALGQGPEFLTYFQNEAQLDKSGLPSDRFFAERPEGSVSTLKIQRTQQEDSAVYLCASSLVPGGNTEAFFGQGTRLTVV.

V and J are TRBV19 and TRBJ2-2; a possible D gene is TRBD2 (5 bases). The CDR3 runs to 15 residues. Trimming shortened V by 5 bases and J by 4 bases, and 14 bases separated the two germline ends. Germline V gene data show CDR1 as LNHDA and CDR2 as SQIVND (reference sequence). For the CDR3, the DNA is TGTGCCAGTAGTCCGGAGAGCCGGGGCACCGGGGAGCTGTTTTTT. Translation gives CASSPESRGTGELFF.

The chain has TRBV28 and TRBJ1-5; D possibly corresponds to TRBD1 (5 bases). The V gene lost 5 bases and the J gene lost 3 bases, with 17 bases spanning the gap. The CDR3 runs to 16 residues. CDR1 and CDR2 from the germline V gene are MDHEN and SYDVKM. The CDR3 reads CASSIPDRMVNQPQHF. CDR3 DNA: TGTGCCAGCAGTATCCCCGACAGAATGGTCAATCAGCCCCAGCATTTT.

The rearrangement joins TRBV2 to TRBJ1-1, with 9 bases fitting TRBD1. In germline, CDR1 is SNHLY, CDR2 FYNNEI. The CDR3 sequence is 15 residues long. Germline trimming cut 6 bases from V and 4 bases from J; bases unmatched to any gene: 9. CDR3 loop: CASSRTTGGGTEAFF. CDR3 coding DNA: TGTGCCAGCAGCCGAACGACAGGGGGGGGCACTGAAGCTTTCTTT.

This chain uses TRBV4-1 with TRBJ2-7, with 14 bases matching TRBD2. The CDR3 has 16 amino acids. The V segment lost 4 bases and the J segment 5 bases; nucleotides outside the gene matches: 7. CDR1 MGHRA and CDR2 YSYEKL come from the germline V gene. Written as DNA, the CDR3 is TGCGCCAGCAGCCCATTCGGGACTAGCGGGAGCCACGAGCAGTACTTC. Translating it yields CASSPFGTSGSHEQYF.

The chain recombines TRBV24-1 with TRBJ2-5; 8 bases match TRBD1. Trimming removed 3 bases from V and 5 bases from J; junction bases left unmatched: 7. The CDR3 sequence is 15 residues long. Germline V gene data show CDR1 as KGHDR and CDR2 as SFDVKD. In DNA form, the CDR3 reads TGTGCCACCAGTGATCGACAGGGGTCGTTTGAGACCCAGTACTTC. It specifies CATSDRQGSFETQYF.

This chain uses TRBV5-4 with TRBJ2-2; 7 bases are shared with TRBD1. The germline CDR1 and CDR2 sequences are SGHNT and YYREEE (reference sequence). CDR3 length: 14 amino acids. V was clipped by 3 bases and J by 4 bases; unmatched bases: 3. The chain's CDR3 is CASSSYRGTGELFF. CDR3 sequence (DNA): TGTGCCAGCAGCTCATACAGGGGCACCGGGGAGCTGTTTTTT.

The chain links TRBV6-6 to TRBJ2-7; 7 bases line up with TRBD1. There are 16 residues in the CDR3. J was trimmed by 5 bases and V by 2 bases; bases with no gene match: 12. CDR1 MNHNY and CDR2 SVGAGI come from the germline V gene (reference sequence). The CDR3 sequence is CASSYLPGQRGNEQYF. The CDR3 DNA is TGTGCCAGCAGTTACCTACCGGGACAGAGGGGTAACGAGCAGTACTTC.

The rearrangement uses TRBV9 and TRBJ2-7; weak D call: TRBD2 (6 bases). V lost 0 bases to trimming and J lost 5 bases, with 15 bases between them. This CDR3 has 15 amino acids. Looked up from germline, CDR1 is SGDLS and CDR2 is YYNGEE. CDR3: CASSVGRSWGDEQYF. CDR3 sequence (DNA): TGTGCCAGCAGCGTAGGGAGGTCTTGGGGGGACGAGCAGTACTTC.

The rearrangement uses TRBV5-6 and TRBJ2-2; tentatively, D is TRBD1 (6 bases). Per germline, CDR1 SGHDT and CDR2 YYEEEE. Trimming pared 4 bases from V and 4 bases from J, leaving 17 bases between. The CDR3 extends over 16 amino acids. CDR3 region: CASSLTWDTSTGELFF. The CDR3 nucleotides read TGTGCCAGCAGCCTTACGTGGGACACCTCCACCGGGGAGCTGTTTTTT. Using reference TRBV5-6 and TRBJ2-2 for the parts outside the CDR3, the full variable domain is DAGVTQSPTHLIKTRGQQVTLRCSPKSGHDTVSWYQQALGQGPQFIFQYYEEEERQRGNFPDRFSGHQFPNYSSELNVNALLLGDSALYLCASSLTWDTSTGELFFGEGSRLTVL.

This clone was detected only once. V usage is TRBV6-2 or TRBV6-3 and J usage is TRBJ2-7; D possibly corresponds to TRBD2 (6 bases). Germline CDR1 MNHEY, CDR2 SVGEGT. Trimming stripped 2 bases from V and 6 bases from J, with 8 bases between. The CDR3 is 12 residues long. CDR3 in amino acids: CASSYVGGEQYF. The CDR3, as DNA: TGTGCCAGCAGTTACGTCGGGGGCGAGCAGTACTTC.

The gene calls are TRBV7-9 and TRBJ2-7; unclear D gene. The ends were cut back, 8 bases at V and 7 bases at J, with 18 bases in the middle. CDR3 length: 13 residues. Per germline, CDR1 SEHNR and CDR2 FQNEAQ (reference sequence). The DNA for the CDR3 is TGTGCCAGCGGATTATCGTCCGGGTATGAGCAGTACTTC. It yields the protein CASGLSSGYEQYF. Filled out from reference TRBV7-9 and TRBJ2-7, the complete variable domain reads DTGVSQNPRHKITKRGQNVTFRCDPISEHNRLYWYRQTLGQGPEFLTYFQNEAQLEKSRLLSDRFSAERPKGSFSTLEIQRTEQGDSAMYLCASGLSSGYEQYFGPGTRLTVT.

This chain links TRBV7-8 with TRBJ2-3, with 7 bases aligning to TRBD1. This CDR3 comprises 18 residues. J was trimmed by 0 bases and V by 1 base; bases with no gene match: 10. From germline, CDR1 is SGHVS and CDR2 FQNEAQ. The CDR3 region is CASSLGSAGGVSTDTQYF. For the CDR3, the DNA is TGTGCCAGCAGCTTAGGTAGTGCAGGGGGTGTCAGCACAGATACGCAGTATTTT.

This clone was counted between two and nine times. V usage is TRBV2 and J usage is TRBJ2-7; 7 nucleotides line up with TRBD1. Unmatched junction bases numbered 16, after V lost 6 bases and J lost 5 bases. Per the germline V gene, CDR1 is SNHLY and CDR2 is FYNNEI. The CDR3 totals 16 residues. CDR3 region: CASSKLRTRQGHEQYF. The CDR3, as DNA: TGTGCCAGCAGCAAACTTCGAACCCGACAGGGTCACGAGCAGTACTTC.

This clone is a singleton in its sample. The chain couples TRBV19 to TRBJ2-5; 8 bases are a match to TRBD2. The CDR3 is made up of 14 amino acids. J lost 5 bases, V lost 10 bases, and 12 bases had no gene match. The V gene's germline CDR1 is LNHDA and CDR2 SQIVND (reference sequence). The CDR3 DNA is TGTGCCACCACCAGCCGCGGGGGGACGGAGACCCAGTACTTC. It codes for CATTSRGGTETQYF.

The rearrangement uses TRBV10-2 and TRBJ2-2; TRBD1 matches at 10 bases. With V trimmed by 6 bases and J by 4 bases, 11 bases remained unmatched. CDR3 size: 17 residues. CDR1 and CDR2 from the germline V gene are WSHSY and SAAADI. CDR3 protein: CASRPPRDRGFTGELFF. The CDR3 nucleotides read TGCGCCAGCAGGCCCCCCCGGGACAGGGGCTTCACCGGGGAGCTGTTTTTT.